This passage covers 11 T cell receptor beta chains from one sample sequenced in a study of T cell responses to AZD1222 COVID-19 vaccine. The method was immunoSEQ multiplex PCR; TCRdb's version includes in-frame clones alone and lacks a portion of them. The table has approximately 110,000 clones, 91% seen once; the top ten hold approximately 7.6%. This specimen consisted of peripheral blood, obtained on day 0 of AZD1222 vaccination. All receptors derive from an adult in good health.

The chain uses TRBV4-2 and TRBJ1-5; D is uncertain. Germline loops: CDR1 LGHNA, CDR2 YNFKEQ. This CDR3 contains 15 residues. V gave up 1 base and J gave up 3 bases, with 10 bases separating them. The CDR3 nucleotides read TGTGCCAGCAGCCAAGGGATGGATCCCAATCAGCCCCAGCATTTT. Translation: CASSQGMDPNQPQHF.

The V and J genes are TRBV27 and TRBJ2-6; D might be TRBD1 (6 bases). Per germline, CDR1 MNHEY and CDR2 SMNVEV (reference sequence). CDR3 length: 16 residues. The ends were cut back, 3 bases at V and 0 bases at J, with 9 bases in the middle. The CDR3 coding sequence is TGTGCCAGCAGTTTCTCGACAGGCTCTGGGGCCAACGTCCTGACTTTC. The encoded protein is CASSFSTGSGANVLTF.

The table lists this clone with a count of one. V gene TRBV5-6 combines with J gene TRBJ2-7; D not resolved. The germline V gene has CDR1 SGHDT and CDR2 YYEEEE. The CDR3 spans 14 residues. V gave up 0 bases and J gave up 0 bases, with 7 bases separating them. The DNA for the CDR3 is TGTGCCAGCAGCTTGGGCCAAAGCTCCTACGAGCAGTACTTC. It codes for CASSLGQSSYEQYF.

The CDR3, as DNA: TGCAGTGCTAGTGCATCGTCCTACAATGAGCAGTTCTTC. The encoded protein is CSASASSYNEQFF. This sequence joins TRBV20-1 and TRBJ2-1; D unclear. CDR1 DFQATT and CDR2 SNEGSKA come from the germline V gene (reference sequence). Trimming left V 3 bases short and J 1 base short, with 7 bases between. The CDR3 covers 13 residues.

The chain has TRBV16 and TRBJ2-5; D unclear. The ends were cut back, 3 bases at V and 0 bases at J, with 5 bases in the middle. The CDR3 loop spans 13 amino acids. Germline V CDR1 and CDR2: KGHSY, FQNENV. The DNA for the CDR3 is TGTGCCAGCAGCCAGAGTTACCAAGAGACCCAGTACTTC. Translation: CASSQSYQETQYF.

The J gene is TRBJ1-1, the V gene TRBV25-1; a weak D match, TRBD1 (5 bases). The CDR3 loop spans 13 amino acids. Between the trimmed V and J ends, which lost 8 bases and 0 bases, there was a span of 10 bases. Germline CDR1 and CDR2: MGHDK and SYGVNS. This CDR3 is CASLGLMNTEAFF. The DNA for the CDR3 is TGTGCCAGCCTGGGACTGATGAACACTGAAGCTTTCTTT.

Here the CDR3 reads CASSLNPNYGYTF. In DNA form, the CDR3 reads TGTGCCAGCAGCTTAAACCCTAACTATGGCTACACCTTC. V usage is TRBV7-9 and J usage is TRBJ1-2, with unresolved D. Trimming pared 2 bases from V and 0 bases from J, leaving 4 bases between. Germline V gene lookup returns CDR1 SEHNR and CDR2 FQNEAQ (reference sequence). The CDR3 contains 13 residues.

This clone was found once. The chain combines TRBV27 with TRBJ1-1, with D tentatively TRBD1 (5 bases). Germline CDR1 MNHEY, CDR2 SMNVEV (reference sequence). CDR3 length: 15 residues. Trimming shortened V by 5 bases and J by 0 bases, and 13 bases separated the two germline ends. CDR3 sequence reads: CASSVPGRLNTEAFF. CDR3 bases: TGTGCCAGCAGTGTCCCGGGACGGTTGAACACTGAAGCTTTCTTT.

The gene calls are TRBV9 and TRBJ1-1; maybe TRBD1 (5 bases). Per the germline V gene, CDR1 is SGDLS and CDR2 is YYNGEE. V was clipped by 0 bases and J by 5 bases, with 14 bases between them. The CDR3 runs to 15 residues. The CDR3 sequence: CASSVDGRAETEAFF. CDR3 sequence (DNA): TGTGCCAGCAGCGTAGATGGCAGGGCGGAGACTGAAGCTTTCTTT.

This sequence joins TRBV5-1 and TRBJ1-4; 12 bases agree with TRBD1. J was trimmed by 10 bases and V by 4 bases; bases with no gene match: 8. The CDR3 spans 15 residues. Germline CDR1 is SGHRS and CDR2 is YFSETQ. The CDR3 region is CASSLLGTGGAKLFF. The CDR3 DNA reads as TGCGCCAGCAGCCTTTTAGGGACAGGGGGCGCAAAACTGTTTTTT. The full variable domain, rest sourced from reference TRBV5-1 and TRBJ1-4, is KAGVTQTPRYLIKTRGQQVTLSCSPISGHRSVSWYQQTPGQGLQFLFEYFSETQRNKGNFPGRFSGRQFSNSRSEMNVSTLELGDSALYLCASSLLGTGGAKLFFGSGTQLSVL.

The genes are TRBV7-3 and TRBJ2-5; TRBD2 is a possible D gene (6 bases). The CDR3 loop spans 13 amino acids. Germline V gene sequence: CDR1 SGHTA, CDR2 FQGTGA. The V gene lost 3 bases and the J gene lost 5 bases, with 10 bases spanning the gap. Here the CDR3 reads CASSLTRDETQYF. The CDR3 DNA follows: TGTGCCAGCAGCTTGACTAGAGATGAGACCCAGTACTTC.